This T cell receptor beta chain stems from a study of CD4 and CD8 cells across lung adenocarcinoma regions. CDR1 and CDR2 (germline): MNHEY, SVGAGI. CDR3 length: 14 amino acids. With 0 bases removed from V and 6 bases from J, the gap between germline ends came to 11 bases. This clonotype has a handful of counts. TCRdb itself ran the PCR reads through MiXCR, one entry per CDR3 protein. The sample lists 20,000 to 25,000 distinct CDR3 sequences, 52% seen once, with 20% to 25% in the top ten. This chain uses TRBV6-5 with TRBJ1-2; D uncertain. The receptor was derived from a male donor with lung adenocarcinoma. The CD4 and CD8 labels of this study may be unreliable. The material sequenced was CD4+ T cells from the center of a lung tumor. The CDR3 is CASSYSSGLDGYTF. As DNA, the CDR3 is TGTGCCAGCAGTTACTCGAGCGGGTTAGATGGCTACACCTTC.